The rows below give T cell receptor beta chains drawn from one sample of a study of neurological immune-mediated disorders. Each CDR3 protein is one row after TCRdb ran MiXCR on the 5' RACE reads. Of under 35,000 distinct CDR3 sequences detected, approximately 22% appear once; the ten largest clones hold 30%. The sequenced sample consisted of CD4+ T cells from blood. The receptors originated from a man aged 50 to 59 with HTLV-1-associated myelopathy (HAM/TSP). CDR3s include the opening cysteine and the closing phenylalanine or tryptophan. The order of the fields is V gene, D gene, J gene, clone size, CDR3 DNA, CDR3 protein. A D gene is named only where the DNA matches it firmly. The size of a clone is reported for some rows only, either as once, few or many, or as a class for expanded clones.

TRBV5-8	-	TRBJ2-3	-	TGTGCCAGCAGCTTGGCCTTCCTCCCAGATACGCAGTATTTT	CASSLAFLPDTQYF
TRBV20-1	TRBD1	TRBJ1-2	many	TGCAGTGCCGAGGACAGGGGGCTTGGGTATGGCTACACCTTC	CSAEDRGLGYGYTF
TRBV6-5	-	TRBJ2-3	many	TGTGCCAGCAGTCTATCTAGCACAGATACGCAGTATTTT	CASSLSSTDTQYF
TRBV12-3/TRBV12-4	TRBD2	TRBJ2-2	-	TGTGCCAGCAGGGGGCGGGGGGGCCCCGCGAACACCGGGGAGCTGTTTTTT	CASRGRGGPANTGELFF
TRBV7-2	TRBD1	TRBJ1-6	many	TGTGCCAGCAGCTTAGAAGCGGCAGGGGGTTCACCCCTCCACTTT	CASSLEAAGGSPLHF
TRBV7-9	-	TRBJ1-4	many	TGTGCCAGCAGCTTAGAATTGGCCGGTAATGAAAAACTGTTTTTT	CASSLELAGNEKLFF
TRBV5-1	TRBD1	TRBJ2-7	many	TGCGCCAGCAGCGTAGGGGACAGGGGTTTCTATGAGCAGTACTTC	CASSVGDRGFYEQYF
TRBV12-3/TRBV12-4	-	TRBJ2-7	-	TGTGTCAGCAGTCAGGCCTGGGTGGGGTACGCGCAGTACTTC	CVSSQAWVGYAQYF
TRBV7-7	TRBD2	TRBJ2-1	few	TGTGCCAGCAGCTTCCAGCTAGCGGGAGAGAATGAGCAGTTCTTC	CASSFQLAGENEQFF
TRBV5-1	-	TRBJ1-2	-	TGCGCCAGCAGCCCTCCTTCTCGACACGACGCGGAGTATGGCTACACCTTC	CASSPPSRHDAEYGYTF
TRBV12-3/TRBV12-4	-	TRBJ1-5	-	TGTGCCAGCACCAGGAGGAATAGCAATCAGCCCCAGCATTTT	CASTRRNSNQPQHF
TRBV3-1	TRBD2	TRBJ2-3	many	TGTGCCAGCAGCCCCAGGGTAGCGGGAGCAAGAGATACGCAGTATTTT	CASSPRVAGARDTQYF
TRBV10-3	-	TRBJ2-3	many	TGTGCCATCAGTGAAGGTTGGGAAGGGGATACGCAGTATTTT	CAISEGWEGDTQYF
TRBV20-1	-	TRBJ1-1	many	TGCAGTGCTCCCGGGGGTGGAGGGAAAGGCGCTGAAGCTTTCTTT	CSAPGGGGKGAEAFF
TRBV12-3/TRBV12-4	-	TRBJ1-4	many	TGTGCCAGCACCCTCGGGGGGGCGATGGGTGAAAAACTGTTTTTT	CASTLGGAMGEKLFF
TRBV20-1	TRBD1	TRBJ2-7	-	TGCAGTGCTAGGGGACAGTCCGCCGAGCAGTACTTC	CSARGQSAEQYF
TRBV9	TRBD1	TRBJ1-1	many	TGTGCCAGCAGCACCGCAGGGGGGACCCGTGAAGCTTTCTTT	CASSTAGGTREAFF
TRBV28	TRBD1	TRBJ2-1	many	TGTGCCAGCAGTTTGAGAGGGGGCTCTTTCAATGAGCAGTTCTTC	CASSLRGGSFNEQFF
TRBV7-2	TRBD1	TRBJ1-6	few	TGTGCCAGCAGCTTCCAACAGGGGGCCAATTCACCCCTCCACTTT	CASSFQQGANSPLHF
TRBV4-1	-	TRBJ2-1	many	TGCGCCAGCAGCCAAGATAAGAGTGGGCGTCTGTTCTTC	CASSQDKSGRLFF
TRBV5-1	TRBD1	TRBJ2-6	many	TGCGCCAGCAGCTTGGACAGGGGTTCTGGGGCCAACGTCCTGACTTTC	CASSLDRGSGANVLTF
TRBV6-5	TRBD1	TRBJ1-6	-	TGTGCCAGCAGTAAGACCAGGACAGGGACGACCTATAATTCACCCCTCCACTTT	CASSKTRTGTTYNSPLHF
TRBV18	-	TRBJ2-5	many	TGTGCCAGCTCACGAATACAGGGCCACCAAGAGACCCAGTACTTC	CASSRIQGHQETQYF
TRBV5-1	-	TRBJ2-5	-	TGCGCCAGCAGCTTGGACGTAGGCGGAGAGACCCAGTACTTC	CASSLDVGGETQYF
TRBV7-6	-	TRBJ2-2	many	TGTGCCAGCAGCTTAGCGGGGAGTAACACCGGGGAGCTGTTTTTT	CASSLAGSNTGELFF
TRBV12-3/TRBV12-4	-	TRBJ1-2	few	TGTGCCAGCAAAAAGGCCGGAGGCTACACCTTC	CASKKAGGYTF